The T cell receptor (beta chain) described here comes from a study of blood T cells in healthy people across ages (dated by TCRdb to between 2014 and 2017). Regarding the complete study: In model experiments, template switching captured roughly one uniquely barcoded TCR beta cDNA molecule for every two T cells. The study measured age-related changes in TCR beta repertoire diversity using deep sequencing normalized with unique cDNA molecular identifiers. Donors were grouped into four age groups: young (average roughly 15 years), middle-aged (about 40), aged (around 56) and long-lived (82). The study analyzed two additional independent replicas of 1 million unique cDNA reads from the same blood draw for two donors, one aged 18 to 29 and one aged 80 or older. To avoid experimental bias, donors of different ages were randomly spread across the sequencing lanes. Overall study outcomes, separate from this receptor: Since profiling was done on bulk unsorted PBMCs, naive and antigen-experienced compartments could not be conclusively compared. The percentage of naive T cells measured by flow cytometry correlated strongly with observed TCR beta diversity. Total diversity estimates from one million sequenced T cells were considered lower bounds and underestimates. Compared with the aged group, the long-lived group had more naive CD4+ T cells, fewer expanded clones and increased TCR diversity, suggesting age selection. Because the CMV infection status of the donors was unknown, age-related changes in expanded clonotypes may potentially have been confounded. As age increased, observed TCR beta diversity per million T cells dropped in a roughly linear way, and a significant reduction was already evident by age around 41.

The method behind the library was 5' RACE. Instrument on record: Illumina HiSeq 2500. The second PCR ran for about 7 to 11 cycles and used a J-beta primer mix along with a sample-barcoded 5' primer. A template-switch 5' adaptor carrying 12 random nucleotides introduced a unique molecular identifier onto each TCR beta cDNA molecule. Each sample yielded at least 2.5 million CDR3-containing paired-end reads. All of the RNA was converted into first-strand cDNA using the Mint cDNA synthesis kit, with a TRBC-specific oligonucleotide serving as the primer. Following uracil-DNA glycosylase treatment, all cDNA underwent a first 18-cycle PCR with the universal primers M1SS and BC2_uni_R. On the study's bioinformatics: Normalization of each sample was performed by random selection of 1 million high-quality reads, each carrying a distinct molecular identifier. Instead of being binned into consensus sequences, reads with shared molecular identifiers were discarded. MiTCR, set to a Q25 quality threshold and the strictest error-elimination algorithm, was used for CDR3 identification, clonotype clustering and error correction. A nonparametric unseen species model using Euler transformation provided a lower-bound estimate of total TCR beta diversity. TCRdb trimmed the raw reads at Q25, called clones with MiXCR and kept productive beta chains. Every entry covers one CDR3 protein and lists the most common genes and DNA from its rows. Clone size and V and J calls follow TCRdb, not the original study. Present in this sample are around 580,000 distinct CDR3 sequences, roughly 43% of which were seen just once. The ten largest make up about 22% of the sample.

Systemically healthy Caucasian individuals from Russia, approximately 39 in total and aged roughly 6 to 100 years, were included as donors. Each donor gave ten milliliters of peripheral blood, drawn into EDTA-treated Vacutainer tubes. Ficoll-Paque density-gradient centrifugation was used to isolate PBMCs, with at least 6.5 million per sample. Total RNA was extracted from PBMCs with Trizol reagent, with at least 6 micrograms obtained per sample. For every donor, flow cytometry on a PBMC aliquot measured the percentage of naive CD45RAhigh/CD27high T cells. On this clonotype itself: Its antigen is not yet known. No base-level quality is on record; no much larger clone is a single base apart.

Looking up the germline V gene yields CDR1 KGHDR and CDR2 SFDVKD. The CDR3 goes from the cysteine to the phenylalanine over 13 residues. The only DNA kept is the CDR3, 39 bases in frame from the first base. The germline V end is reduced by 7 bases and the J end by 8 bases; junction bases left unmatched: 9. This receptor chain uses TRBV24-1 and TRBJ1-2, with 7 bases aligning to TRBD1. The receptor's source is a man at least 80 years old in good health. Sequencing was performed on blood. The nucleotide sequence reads TGTGCCACCAGGACAGGGCCCGGTTCAGGCTACACCTTC. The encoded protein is CATRTGPGSGYTF.